What follows are 16 T cell receptor beta chains derived from one specimen sequenced in a study of post-analysis software for immune sequencing data. Study-level findings and limits: Among a few TRBV segments more frequent in patients than controls were TRBV5-6, TRBV5-1 and TRBV20-1.

Presence of unique molecular identifiers characterized the TCR beta cDNA libraries. TCRdb fed the PCR reads into MiXCR, producing one record per CDR3 protein. The data contain hundreds of thousands of distinct CDR3 sequences, 25% to 30% of them singletons. The antigens these receptors bind are not known. Sample: blood. These receptors were obtained from a girl aged 10 to 17 with multiple sclerosis.

This clonotype was observed a handful of times. V is TRBV7-2 and J is TRBJ2-4; 8 nucleotides agree with TRBD1. This CDR3 has 16 amino acids. In germline, CDR1 is SGHTA, CDR2 FQGNSA. V lost 2 bases, J lost 5 bases, and 8 bases stayed unmatched. The CDR3 reads CASSLRSGTGQNIQYF. The DNA for the CDR3 is TGTGCCAGCAGCTTAAGGTCGGGGACAGGACAAAACATTCAGTACTTC.

This chain uses TRBV5-1 with TRBJ1-1; the match to TRBD1 covers 8 bases. CDR3 length: 14 residues. CDR1 is SGHRS and CDR2 is YFSETQ in the germline V gene. V was pared by 4 bases and J by 7 bases, with 9 bases of the junction left unmatched. CDR3 nucleotide sequence: TGCGCCAGCAGCGTGGACAGGGCGTTCGTTGAAGCTTTCTTT. Translating it yields CASSVDRAFVEAFF.

This sequence joins TRBV27 and TRBJ2-1; tentative D call: TRBD2 (6 bases). There are 14 residues in the CDR3. V lost 4 bases and J 2 bases, leaving 9 bases between the germline ends. Germline CDR1 and CDR2: MNHEY and SMNVEV (reference sequence). In DNA, the CDR3 is TGTGCCAGCAGTTGGGGAGGTGCCTACAATGAGCAGTTCTTC. Its translation: CASSWGGAYNEQFF.

In its sample, this clonotype was seen many times. The CDR3 loop reads CSASTGLWTEQYF. The CDR3 DNA reads as TGCAGTGCTAGTACCGGCCTCTGGACCGAGCAGTACTTC. The chain uses TRBV20-1 and TRBJ2-5, with no clear D. The better agreement between TRBJ2-7 and the DNA end casts doubt on the J call. The CDR3 extends over 13 amino acids. Germline V lookup: CDR1 DFQATT, CDR2 SNEGSKA (reference sequence).

V and J are TRBV15 and TRBJ1-3, with D hard to call. CDR3 length equals 13 residues. Per germline, CDR1 LNHNV and CDR2 YYDKDF (reference sequence). V gave up 4 bases and J gave up 3 bases, with 7 bases separating them. The CDR3 sequence is CATSTRGGNTIYF. The CDR3 DNA reads as TGTGCCACCAGCACCCGGGGTGGAAACACCATATATTTT.

This clonotype has a handful of counts. The chain's CDR3 is CASSDSNSNQPQHF. CDR3 coding DNA: TGTGCCAGCAGTGACTCGAATAGCAATCAGCCCCAGCATTTT. The rearrangement uses TRBV6-4 and TRBJ1-5; no clear D gene. CDR3 length: 14 residues. V gave up 0 bases and J gave up 0 bases, with 3 bases separating them. The V gene's germline CDR1 is MRHNA and CDR2 SNTAGT.

This clonotype was recorded a few times. In DNA, the CDR3 is TGTGCCAGCAGCCCGGGGGGGGCGCATGGCTACACCTTC. Amino acid sequence: CASSPGGAHGYTF. V usage is TRBV12-3 or TRBV12-4 and J usage is TRBJ1-2; D might be TRBD1 (6 bases). Trimming pared 6 bases from V and 6 bases from J, leaving 14 bases between. The CDR3 is made up of 13 amino acids.

The chain joins TRBV28 to TRBJ2-6; 7 bases align to TRBD1. The germline V gene encodes CDR1 MDHEN and CDR2 SYDVKM. V shed 3 bases, J shed 0 bases, and the junction held 5 bases outside the gene matches. The CDR3 is 17 residues long. The CDR3 bases are TGTGCCAGCAGTTTCCAGGGACAGAACTCTGGGGCCAACGTCCTGACTTTC. It yields the protein CASSFQGQNSGANVLTF.

To note about this clonotype: Relative to the germline gene, one junction end is altered; a read error may explain this. The rearrangement uses TRBV3-1 and TRBJ2-1; 9 nucleotides agree with TRBD1. The CDR3 is made up of 17 amino acids. Germline-derived CDR1 and CDR2 are LGHDT and YNNKEL (reference sequence). This CDR3 is CAGSPRDRARAYNEQFF. The CDR3 DNA is TGTGCCGGCAGCCCCAGGGACAGGGCGAGAGCCTACAATGAGCAGTTCTTC.

The rearrangement links TRBV4-1 to TRBJ2-4; 11 bases fit TRBD2. Judging by the DNA end, TRBJ2-7 fits better; the J call may be wrong. In germline, CDR1 is MGHRA, CDR2 YSYEKL. CDR3 length: 17 residues. CDR3 nucleotide sequence: TGCGCCAGCAGCCCGGGGGCCATCCTAGCGGGAGGACGCGAGCAGTACTTC. Amino acids: CASSPGAILAGGREQYF.

This clonotype was picked up many times. J is TRBJ2-4 and V is TRBV12-3 or TRBV12-4, with 9 bases that match TRBD1. The CDR3 has 17 amino acids. Trimming at V came to 5 bases and at J to 0 bases, leaving 8 bases not matched to a gene. The CDR3 here is CASSPGQGSTAKNIQYF. CDR3 DNA sequence: TGTGCCAGCAGTCCGGGACAGGGATCTACAGCCAAAAACATTCAGTACTTC.

V gene TRBV5-1 combines with J gene TRBJ2-7; weak D call: TRBD1 (6 bases). Germline lookup yields CDR1 SGHRS and CDR2 YFSETQ. V was cut by 4 bases and J by 6 bases, with 11 bases left in between. CDR3 length: 12 amino acids. DNA of the CDR3: TGCGCCAGCAGCGCCACAGGGCTCGAGCAGTACTTC. Its translation is CASSATGLEQYF.

This clonotype was recorded a few times. The genes are TRBV29-1 and TRBJ2-3; D possibly corresponds to TRBD2 (5 bases). Germline V gene lookup returns CDR1 SQVTM and CDR2 ANQGSEA. The ends were cut back, 2 bases at V and 6 bases at J, with 18 bases in the middle. CDR3 length: 15 residues. The CDR3 DNA reads TGCAGCGTTGAACAGGCAAGACTAATTCCGGATACGCAGTATTTT. This gives the protein CSVEQARLIPDTQYF.

The chain recombines TRBV3-1 with TRBJ2-1; the match to TRBD2 covers 8 bases. CDR1 and CDR2 from the germline V gene are LGHDT and YNNKEL (reference sequence). The CDR3 runs to 16 residues. The trim removed 0 bases at V and 4 bases at J, leaving 5 bases unmatched. The CDR3 DNA is TGTGCCAGCAGCCAAGAAGGCGGGGGGATTTACAATGAGCAGTTCTTC. Residues: CASSQEGGGIYNEQFF.

This clonotype has just a few counts. The V call is TRBV20-1, the J call TRBJ2-3, with TRBD2 identical over 11 bases. CDR1 DFQATT and CDR2 SNEGSKA come from the germline V gene (reference sequence). This CDR3 has 15 amino acids. The V segment lost 5 bases and the J segment 2 bases; nucleotides outside the gene matches: 6. The CDR3 DNA sequence: TGCAGTGCTTCCACACTAGCGGGGGCCACAGATACGCAGTATTTT. Translated, it gives CSASTLAGATDTQYF.

The chain has TRBV20-1 and TRBJ2-3, with 16 bases fitting TRBD2. After removal of 4 bases from V and 6 bases from J, the junction contained 10 bases not matched to a gene. The CDR3 is 17 residues long. Germline V gene sequence: CDR1 DFQATT, CDR2 SNEGSKA (reference sequence). As DNA, the CDR3 is TGCAGTGCTACCCCTATAGGGACTAGCGGGAGGGTCGATACGCAGTATTTT. Translation: CSATPIGTSGRVDTQYF.